This T cell receptor (beta chain) appears in the sequencing data of a study of control samples from healthy donors and cancer patients. The sample holds a few counts of this clone. Assay used: immunoSEQ multiplex PCR; TCRdb lists only in-frame clones, some missing. In the table there are 100,000 or so clones, more than 85% of which are singletons. The germline V gene has CDR1 SGHTA and CDR2 FQGTGA. The CDR3 has 13 residues. With V trimmed by 6 bases and J by 7 bases, 7 bases remained unmatched. The receptor's source is a woman in her forties or fifties in good health. V usage is TRBV7-3 and J usage is TRBJ1-2, with 8 bases fitting TRBD1. The source material was blood. The CDR3, as DNA: TGTGCCAGCAGGCCTACAGGGGGAAGTGGCTACACCTTC. This codes for CASRPTGGSGYTF.